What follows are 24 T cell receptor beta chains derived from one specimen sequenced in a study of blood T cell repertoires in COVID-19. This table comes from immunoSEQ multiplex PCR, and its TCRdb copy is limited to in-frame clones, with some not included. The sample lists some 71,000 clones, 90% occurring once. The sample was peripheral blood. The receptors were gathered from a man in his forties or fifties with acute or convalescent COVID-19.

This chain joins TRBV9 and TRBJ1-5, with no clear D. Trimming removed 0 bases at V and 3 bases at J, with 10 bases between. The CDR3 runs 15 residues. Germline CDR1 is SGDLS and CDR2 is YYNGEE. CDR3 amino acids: CASSVGPQANQPQHF. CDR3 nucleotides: TGTGCCAGCAGCGTAGGACCCCAGGCCAATCAGCCCCAGCATTTT.

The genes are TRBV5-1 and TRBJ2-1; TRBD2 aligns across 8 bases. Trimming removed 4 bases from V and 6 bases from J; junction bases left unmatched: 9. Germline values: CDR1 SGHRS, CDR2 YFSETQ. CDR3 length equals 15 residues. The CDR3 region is CASSREGEDFNEQFF. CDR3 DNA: TGCGCCAGCAGCCGGGAGGGTGAGGACTTCAATGAGCAGTTCTTC.

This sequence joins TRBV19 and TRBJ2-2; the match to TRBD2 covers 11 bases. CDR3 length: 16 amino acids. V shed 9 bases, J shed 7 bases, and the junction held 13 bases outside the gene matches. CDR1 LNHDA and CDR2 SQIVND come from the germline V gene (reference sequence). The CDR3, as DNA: TGTGCCAGCAAGAATAGCGGGAGGGTAATGGGCGGGGAGCTGTTTTTT. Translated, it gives CASKNSGRVMGGELFF.

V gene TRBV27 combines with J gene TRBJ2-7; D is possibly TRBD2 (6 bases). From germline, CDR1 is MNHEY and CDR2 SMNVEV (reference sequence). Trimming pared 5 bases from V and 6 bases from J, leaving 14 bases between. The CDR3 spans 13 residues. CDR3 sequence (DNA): TGTGCCAGCAGTCCCCCCCGGAGGGGCGAGCAGTACTTC. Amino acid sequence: CASSPPRRGEQYF.

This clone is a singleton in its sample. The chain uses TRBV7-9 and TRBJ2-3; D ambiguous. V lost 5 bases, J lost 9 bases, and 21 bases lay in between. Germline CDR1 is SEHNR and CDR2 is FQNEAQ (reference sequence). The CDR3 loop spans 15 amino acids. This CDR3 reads CASSARLQTDGTQYF. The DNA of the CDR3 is TGTGCCAGCAGCGCAAGACTCCAAACCGACGGCACGCAGTATTTT.

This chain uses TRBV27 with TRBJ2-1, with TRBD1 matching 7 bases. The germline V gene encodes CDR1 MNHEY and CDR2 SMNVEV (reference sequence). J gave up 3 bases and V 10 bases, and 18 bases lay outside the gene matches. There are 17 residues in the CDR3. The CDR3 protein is CATNSIRDRDSYNEQFF. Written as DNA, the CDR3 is TGTGCCACCAACTCAATACGGGACCGGGACAGCTACAATGAGCAGTTCTTC.

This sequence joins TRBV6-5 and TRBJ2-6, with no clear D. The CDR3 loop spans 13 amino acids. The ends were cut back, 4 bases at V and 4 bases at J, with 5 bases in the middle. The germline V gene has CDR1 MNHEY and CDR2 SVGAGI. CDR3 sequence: CASSFTGANVLTF. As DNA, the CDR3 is TGTGCCAGCAGTTTCACAGGGGCCAACGTCCTGACTTTC.

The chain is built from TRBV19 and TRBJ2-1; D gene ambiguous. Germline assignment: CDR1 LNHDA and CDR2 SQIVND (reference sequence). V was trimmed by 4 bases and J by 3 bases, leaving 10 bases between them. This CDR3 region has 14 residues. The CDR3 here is CASSSGLFYNEQFF. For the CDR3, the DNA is TGTGCCAGTAGTAGTGGGCTCTTCTACAATGAGCAGTTCTTC.

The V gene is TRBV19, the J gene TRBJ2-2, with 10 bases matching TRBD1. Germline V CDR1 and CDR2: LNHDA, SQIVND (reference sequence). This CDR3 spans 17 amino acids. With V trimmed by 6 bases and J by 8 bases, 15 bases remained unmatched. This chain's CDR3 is CASRPEAWTGGRGELFF. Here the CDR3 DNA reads TGTGCCAGTAGGCCCGAGGCCTGGACAGGGGGGAGAGGGGAGCTGTTTTTT.

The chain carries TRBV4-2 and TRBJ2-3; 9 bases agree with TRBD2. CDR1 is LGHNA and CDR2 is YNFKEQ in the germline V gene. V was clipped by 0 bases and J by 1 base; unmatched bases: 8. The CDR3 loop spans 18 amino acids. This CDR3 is CASSQEGGRTSGTDTQYF. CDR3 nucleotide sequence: TGTGCCAGCAGCCAAGAGGGGGGAAGGACTAGCGGCACAGATACGCAGTATTTT.

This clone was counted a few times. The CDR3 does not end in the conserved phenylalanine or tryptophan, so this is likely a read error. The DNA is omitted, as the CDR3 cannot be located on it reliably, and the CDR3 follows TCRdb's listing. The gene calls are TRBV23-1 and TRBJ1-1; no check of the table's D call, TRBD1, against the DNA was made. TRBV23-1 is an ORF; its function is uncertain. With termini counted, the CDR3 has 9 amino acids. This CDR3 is CASSQGQKG.

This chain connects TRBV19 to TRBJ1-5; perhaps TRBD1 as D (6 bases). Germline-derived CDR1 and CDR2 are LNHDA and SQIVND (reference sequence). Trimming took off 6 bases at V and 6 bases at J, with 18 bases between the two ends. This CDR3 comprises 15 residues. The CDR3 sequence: CASRDSLGFGQPQHF. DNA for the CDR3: TGTGCCAGTAGGGACAGTTTGGGGTTTGGTCAGCCCCAGCATTTT.

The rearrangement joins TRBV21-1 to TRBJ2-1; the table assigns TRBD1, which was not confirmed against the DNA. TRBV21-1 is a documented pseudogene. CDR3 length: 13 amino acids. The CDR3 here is CASSSEGGGEQFF. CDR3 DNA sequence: TGTGCCAGCAGCTCCGAAGGGGGCGGCGAGCAGTTCTTC.

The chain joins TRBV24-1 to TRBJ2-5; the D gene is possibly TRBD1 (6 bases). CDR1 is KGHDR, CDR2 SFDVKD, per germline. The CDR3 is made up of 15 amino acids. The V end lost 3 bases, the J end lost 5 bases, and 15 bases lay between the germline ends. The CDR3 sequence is CATSDPQGFRETQYF. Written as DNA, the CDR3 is TGTGCCACCAGTGATCCACAGGGCTTCAGGGAGACCCAGTACTTC.

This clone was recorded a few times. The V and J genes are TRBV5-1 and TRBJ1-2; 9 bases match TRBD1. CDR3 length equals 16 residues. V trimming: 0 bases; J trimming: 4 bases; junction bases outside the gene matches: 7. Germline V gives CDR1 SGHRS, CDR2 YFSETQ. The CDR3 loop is CASSLGILDRGYGYTF. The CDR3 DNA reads TGCGCCAGCAGCTTGGGCATTTTGGACAGGGGCTATGGCTACACCTTC. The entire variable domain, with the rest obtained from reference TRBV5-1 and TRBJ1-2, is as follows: KAGVTQTPRYLIKTRGQQVTLSCSPISGHRSVSWYQQTPGQGLQFLFEYFSETQRNKGNFPGRFSGRQFSNSRSEMNVSTLELGDSALYLCASSLGILDRGYGYTFGSGTRLTVV.

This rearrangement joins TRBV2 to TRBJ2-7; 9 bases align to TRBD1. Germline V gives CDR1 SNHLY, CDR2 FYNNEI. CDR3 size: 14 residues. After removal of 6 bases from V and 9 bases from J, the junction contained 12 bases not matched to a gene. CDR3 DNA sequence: TGTGCCAGCAGAGCCGGGACAGGGAGGACCAGGCAGTACTTC. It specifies CASRAGTGRTRQYF. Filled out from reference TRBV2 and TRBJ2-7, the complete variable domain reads EPEVTQTPSHQVTQMGQEVILRCVPISNHLYFYWYRQILGQKVEFLVSFYNNEISEKSEIFDDQFSVERPDGSNFTLKIRSTKLEDSAMYFCASRAGTGRTRQYFGPGTRLTVT.

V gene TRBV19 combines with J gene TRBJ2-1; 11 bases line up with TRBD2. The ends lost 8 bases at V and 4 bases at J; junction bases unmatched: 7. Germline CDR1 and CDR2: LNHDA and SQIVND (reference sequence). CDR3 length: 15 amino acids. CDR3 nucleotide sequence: TGTGCCAGTGAGTCCCGACTAGCGGGGTACAATGAGCAGTTCTTC. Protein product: CASESRLAGYNEQFF.

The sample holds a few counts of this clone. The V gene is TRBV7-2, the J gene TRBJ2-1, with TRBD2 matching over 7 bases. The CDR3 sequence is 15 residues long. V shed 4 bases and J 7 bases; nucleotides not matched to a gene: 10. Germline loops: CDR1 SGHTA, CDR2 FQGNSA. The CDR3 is CASSWKGGLQNEQFF. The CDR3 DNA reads TGTGCCAGCAGCTGGAAGGGAGGGTTACAGAATGAGCAGTTCTTC.

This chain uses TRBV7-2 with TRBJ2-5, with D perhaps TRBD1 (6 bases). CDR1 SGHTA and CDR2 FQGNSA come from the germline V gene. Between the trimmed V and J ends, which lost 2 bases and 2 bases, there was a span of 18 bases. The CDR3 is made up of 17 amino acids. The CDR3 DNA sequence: TGTGCCAGCAGCTTACCAAGACAGGAATTAGGTCAAGAGACCCAGTACTTC. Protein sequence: CASSLPRQELGQETQYF.

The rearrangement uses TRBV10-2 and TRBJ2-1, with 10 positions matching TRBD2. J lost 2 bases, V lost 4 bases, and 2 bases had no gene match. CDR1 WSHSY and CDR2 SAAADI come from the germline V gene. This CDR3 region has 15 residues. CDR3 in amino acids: CASSGAGGPYNEQFF. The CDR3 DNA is TGCGCCAGCAGTGGAGCGGGAGGGCCCTACAATGAGCAGTTCTTC.

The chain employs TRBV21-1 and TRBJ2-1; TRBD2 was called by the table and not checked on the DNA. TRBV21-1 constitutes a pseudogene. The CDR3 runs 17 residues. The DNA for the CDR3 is TGTGCCAGCAGGCACGAGTCTAGCGGGACTGTCTACAATGAGCAGTTCTTC. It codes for CASRHESSGTVYNEQFF.

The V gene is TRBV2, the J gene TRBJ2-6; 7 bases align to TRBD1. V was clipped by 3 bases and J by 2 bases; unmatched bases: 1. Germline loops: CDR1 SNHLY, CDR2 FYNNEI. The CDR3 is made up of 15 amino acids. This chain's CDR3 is CASSDRGPGANVLTF. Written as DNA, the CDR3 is TGTGCCAGCAGTGATAGGGGGCCTGGGGCCAACGTCCTGACTTTC.

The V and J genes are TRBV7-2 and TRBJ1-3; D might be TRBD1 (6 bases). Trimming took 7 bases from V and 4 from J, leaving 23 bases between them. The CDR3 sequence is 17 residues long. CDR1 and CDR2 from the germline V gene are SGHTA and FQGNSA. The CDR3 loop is CASTLGGGLLAGNTIYF. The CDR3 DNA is TGTGCCAGCACCCTAGGGGGGGGTTTATTGGCCGGAAACACCATATATTTT.

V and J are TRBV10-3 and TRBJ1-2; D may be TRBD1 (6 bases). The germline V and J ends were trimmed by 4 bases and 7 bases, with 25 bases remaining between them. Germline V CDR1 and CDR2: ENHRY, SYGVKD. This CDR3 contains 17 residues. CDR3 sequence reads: CAISGVAGTGGGSGYTF. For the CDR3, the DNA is TGTGCCATCAGTGGAGTGGCAGGCACCGGGGGCGGGAGTGGCTACACCTTC.